Sequencing of this T cell receptor beta chain was carried out in a study of cytomegalovirus exposure and HLA in healthy donors. Overall study findings and caveats: Most CMV-associated TCR beta chains were later found to appear HLA-restricted. Earlier analysis yielded a pattern in which most TCR beta V segments were productive about 87% or about 30% of the time.

V dropped 2 bases and J dropped 5 bases, with 10 bases sitting between them. The germline CDR1 and CDR2 sequences are ENHRY and SYGVKD. This CDR3 has 14 amino acids. Turning to this clone: Its antigen is currently unknown.

The study ran its PCR with 60 Vbeta and 13 Jbeta primers. Sequenced by immunoSEQ multiplex PCR; TCRdb stores in-frame clones only, minus some. This repertoire shows approximately 60,000 clones, about 83% found once; its top ten account for 4.3%. V and J are TRBV10-3 and TRBJ1-5; perhaps TRBD1 as D (6 bases). Sample: PBMCs. The sequence came from a young man in good health and CMV-seronegative. CDR3 sequence: CAISEGQTYQPQHF. The CDR3 bases are TGTGCCATCAGTGAGGGACAGACCTATCAGCCCCAGCATTTT.